This T cell receptor beta chain appears in the sequencing data of a study of blood T cells in healthy people across ages. Trimming left V 2 bases short and J 2 bases short, with 10 bases between. The CDR3 totals 14 residues. Germline CDR1 reads SGHVS; CDR2 reads FQNEAQ. Study-wide results and caveats: A strong correlation between TCR beta diversity and naive T cell percentage was seen.

This clonotype was counted only a few times. Its target is not known. PCR was performed a second time for about 6 to 12 cycles using a sample-barcoded 5' primer and a J-beta primer mix. One entry per CDR3 protein results from TCRdb running MiXCR on the 5' RACE reads. This sample has 1.5 million to 2 million distinct CDR3 sequences, with approximately 32% found just once. The sequence was collected from a woman aged 30 to 39 in good health. Sequences were obtained from blood. The rearrangement joins TRBV7-8 to TRBJ2-7; D gene unclear. The CDR3 sequence is CASSLMAGTYEQYF. The DNA of the CDR3 is TGTGCCAGCAGCTTAATGGCAGGTACCTACGAGCAGTACTTC. Variable domain in full (rest from reference TRBV7-8 and TRBJ2-7): GAGVSQSPRYKVAKRGQDVALRCDPISGHVSLFWYQQALGQGPEFLTYFQNEAQLDKSGLPSDRFFAERPEGSVSTLKIQRTQQEDSAVYLCASSLMAGTYEQYFGPGTRLTVT.